Listed below are T cell receptor beta chains from one sample, sequenced in a study of blood T cells in healthy people across ages. TCRdb re-called the 5' RACE reads through MiXCR, storing one row per CDR3 protein. This table has around 940,000 distinct CDR3 sequences, roughly 51% appearing once. The sequencing input was blood. These receptors came from a woman in her sixties in good health. CDR3s include the opening cysteine and the closing phenylalanine or tryptophan. A D gene is named only where the DNA matches it firmly. Some rows have no size entry. The others give once, few or many, or a class for an expanded clone.

CDR3: CASRSTIAKNIQYF
DNA: TGTGCCAGCAGGTCCACAATAGCCAAAAACATTCAGTACTTC
V: TRBV7-2
length: 14
size: many
D: NA
J: TRBJ2-4

CDR3: CSALGGRGPHEQFF
DNA: TGCAGTGCGCTTGGCGGGAGAGGCCCCCATGAGCAGTTCTTC
V: TRBV20-1
length: 14
size: NA
D: TRBD2
J: TRBJ2-1

CDR3: CASSPTTEHNSPLHF
DNA: TGTGCCAGCAGCCCCACGACGGAACACAATTCACCCCTCCACTTT
V: TRBV7-9
length: 15
size: NA
D: NA
J: TRBJ1-6

CDR3: CASSLKGAEIHEQYF
DNA: TGTGCCAGCAGCTTGAAGGGGGCCGAAATCCACGAGCAGTACTTC
V: TRBV7-2
length: 15
size: NA
D: TRBD1
J: TRBJ2-7

CDR3: CSARDRSGTSGNSYEQYF
DNA: TGCAGTGCTAGAGATAGGAGTGGGACTAGCGGGAATAGCTACGAGCAGTACTTC
V: TRBV20-1
length: 18
size: few
D: TRBD2
J: TRBJ2-7

CDR3: CSARPTSGSVETQYF
DNA: TGCAGTGCTAGGCCGACTAGCGGGAGTGTAGAGACCCAGTACTTC
V: TRBV20-1
length: 15
size: few
D: TRBD2
J: TRBJ2-5

CDR3: CASGTREGNQPQHF
DNA: TGTGCCAGCGGCACCCGCGAAGGCAATCAGCCCCAGCATTTT
V: TRBV27
length: 14
size: NA
D: NA
J: TRBJ1-5

CDR3: CASSQVGIKNGYTF
DNA: TGTGCCAGCAGCCAAGTTGGAATTAAGAATGGCTACACCTTC
V: TRBV3-1
length: 14
size: NA
D: NA
J: TRBJ1-2

CDR3: CASSFDMGKGYTEAFF
DNA: TGTGCCAGCAGCTTCGACATGGGCAAAGGGTACACTGAAGCTTTCTTT
V: TRBV13
length: 16
size: few
D: NA
J: TRBJ1-1

CDR3: CASGGTSGLKYNEQFF
DNA: TGTGCCAGCGGGGGGACTTCGGGACTAAAATACAATGAGCAGTTCTTC
V: TRBV12-3/TRBV12-4
length: 16
size: once
D: TRBD2
J: TRBJ2-1

CDR3: CASSLEQNYQPQHF
DNA: TGTGCCAGCAGTTTGGAACAGAACTATCAGCCCCAGCATTTT
V: TRBV28
length: 14
size: NA
D: NA
J: TRBJ1-5

CDR3: CASSHAGVSNGGDPQSSYNEQFF
DNA: TGTGCCAGCAGCCACGCTGGGGTCTCTAACGGGGGAGATCCCCAGAGCTCCTACAATGAGCAGTTCTTC
V: TRBV21-1
length: 23
size: few
D: NA
J: TRBJ2-1

CDR3: CASSLRAGSGMNTEAFF
DNA: TGTGCCAGCAGCTTAAGGGCAGGGAGTGGGATGAACACTGAAGCTTTCTTT
V: TRBV7-6
length: 17
size: NA
D: NA
J: TRBJ1-1

CDR3: CASSWPGTDTQYF
DNA: TGTGCCAGCAGCTGGCCAGGCACAGATACGCAGTATTTT
V: TRBV5-6
length: 13
size: many
D: NA
J: TRBJ2-3

CDR3: CASSQRGGYSNRETQYF
DNA: TGTGCCAGCAGCCAAAGAGGCGGATACTCCAATAGAGAGACCCAGTACTTC
V: TRBV7-2
length: 17
size: few
D: NA
J: TRBJ2-5

CDR3: CASSPTGLAYEQYF
DNA: TGTGCCAGCTCACCAACGGGACTAGCCTACGAGCAGTACTTC
V: TRBV18
length: 14
size: few
D: TRBD2
J: TRBJ2-7

CDR3: CSVGPANYGYTF
DNA: TGCAGCGTTGGACCCGCGAACTATGGCTACACCTTC
V: TRBV29-1
length: 12
size: few
D: NA
J: TRBJ1-2

CDR3: CSATETSGPQYF
DNA: TGCAGTGCTACCGAGACTAGCGGACCCCAGTACTTC
V: TRBV20-1
length: 12
size: NA
D: TRBD2
J: TRBJ2-4

CDR3: CSARGTTYEQYF
DNA: TGCAGTGCTAGAGGGACAACCTACGAGCAGTACTTC
V: TRBV20-1
length: 12
size: NA
D: NA
J: TRBJ2-7

CDR3: CASSLYSGKDTQYF
DNA: TGTGCCAGCAGCTTATATAGCGGGAAAGATACGCAGTATTTT
V: TRBV7-2
length: 14
size: NA
D: TRBD2
J: TRBJ2-3

CDR3: CASRWRGETQYF
DNA: TGTGCCAGCAGGTGGCGTGGGGAGACCCAGTACTTC
V: TRBV6-2/TRBV6-3
length: 12
size: few
D: NA
J: TRBJ2-5

CDR3: CASSLRRSGSGENEQFF
DNA: TGTGCCAGCAGCTTAAGACGGAGCGGGAGTGGTGAAAATGAGCAGTTCTTC
V: TRBV11-2
length: 17
size: many
D: TRBD2
J: TRBJ2-1

CDR3: CASSLFSPGTSKIYEQYF
DNA: TGCGCCAGCAGCTTGTTTTCCCCTGGGACTAGCAAGATCTACGAGCAGTACTTC
V: TRBV5-1
length: 18
size: NA
D: TRBD2
J: TRBJ2-7

CDR3: CASSVWTSGEQFF
DNA: TGTGCCAGCAGCGTGTGGACTAGCGGTGAGCAGTTCTTC
V: TRBV9
length: 13
size: NA
D: TRBD2
J: TRBJ2-1

CDR3: CASRRDREAYSNQPQHF
DNA: TGTGCCAGCAGAAGGGACAGGGAGGCCTATAGCAATCAGCCCCAGCATTTT
V: TRBV12-3/TRBV12-4
length: 17
size: few
D: TRBD1
J: TRBJ1-5

CDR3: CASGVGTDTQYF
DNA: TGCGCTTCAGGGGTCGGCACAGATACGCAGTATTTT
V: TRBV20-1
length: 12
size: few
D: NA
J: TRBJ2-3

CDR3: CASSLEGGDAQYF
DNA: TGTGCCAGCAGTTTAGAGGGGGGAGATGCGCAGTATTTT
V: TRBV12-3/TRBV12-4
length: 13
size: NA
D: NA
J: TRBJ2-3

CDR3: CASSQGWASSYNGQFF
DNA: TGTGCCAGCAGCCAAGGTTGGGCTAGCTCCTACAATGGGCAGTTCTTC
V: TRBV3-1
length: 16
size: NA
D: NA
J: TRBJ2-1

CDR3: CSARRLAEETQYF
DNA: TGCAGTGCTCGGCGACTAGCGGAAGAGACCCAGTACTTC
V: TRBV20-1
length: 13
size: NA
D: TRBD2
J: TRBJ2-5

CDR3: CSARGRGTGSPYSTDTQYF
DNA: TGCAGTGCTAGGGGACGGGGAACAGGGAGTCCCTATAGTACAGATACGCAGTATTTT
V: TRBV20-1
length: 19
size: NA
D: NA
J: TRBJ2-3

CDR3: CSARDYRGLTIYEQYF
DNA: TGCAGTGCTAGAGATTATAGGGGACTAACTATCTACGAGCAGTACTTC
V: TRBV20-1
length: 16
size: NA
D: TRBD2
J: TRBJ2-7

CDR3: CASSQRRDTNYGYTF
DNA: TGTGCCAGCAGCCAAAGACGGGACACCAACTATGGCTACACCTTC
V: TRBV4-2
length: 15
size: NA
D: NA
J: TRBJ1-2

CDR3: CASSPLPGTSGYEQYF
DNA: TGCGCCAGCAGCCCTCTACCCGGGACTAGCGGTTACGAGCAGTACTTC
V: TRBV5-1
length: 16
size: few
D: TRBD2
J: TRBJ2-7

CDR3: CASSQPTGGFYEQYF
DNA: TGTGCCAGCAGCCAACCGACAGGGGGGTTCTACGAGCAGTACTTC
V: TRBV3-1
length: 15
size: NA
D: TRBD1
J: TRBJ2-7

CDR3: CASSLFVERGGTQYF
DNA: TGTGCCAGCAGCTTATTTGTCGAACGGGGCGGGACCCAGTACTTC
V: TRBV7-2
length: 15
size: few
D: NA
J: TRBJ2-5

CDR3: CSVGGPPEYF
DNA: TGCAGCGTTGGGGGACCTCCTGAGTACTTC
V: TRBV29-1
length: 10
size: NA
D: NA
J: TRBJ2-5

CDR3: CASSHRMGAAEQFF
DNA: TGTGCCAGCAGCCATCGGATGGGGGCCGCTGAGCAGTTCTTC
V: TRBV5-6
length: 14
size: NA
D: NA
J: TRBJ2-1

CDR3: CASTRTVGGYTF
DNA: TGTGCCAGTACCCGGACAGTGGGGGGCTACACCTTC
V: TRBV12-3/TRBV12-4
length: 12
size: few
D: NA
J: TRBJ1-2

CDR3: CASSVSTSSYEQYF
DNA: TGTGCCAGCAGTGTATCCACAAGCTCCTACGAGCAGTACTTC
V: TRBV12-3/TRBV12-4
length: 14
size: NA
D: NA
J: TRBJ2-7

CDR3: CASSLAGSVYEQYF
DNA: TGTGCCAGCAGTTTAGCCGGGAGTGTCTACGAGCAGTACTTC
V: TRBV12-3/TRBV12-4
length: 14
size: NA
D: NA
J: TRBJ2-7